The TCR beta chain described here comes from a study of blood T cells in healthy people across ages. Study observations and caveats: Estimates of total diversity, which came from one million sequenced T cells, were considered to be underestimates.

The CDR3 has 15 residues. Per the germline V gene, CDR1 is SEHNR and CDR2 is FQNEAQ (reference sequence). J was trimmed by 8 bases and V by 5 bases; bases with no gene match: 6. With a J-beta primer mix and a sample-barcoded 5' primer, a second PCR ran 7 to 11 cycles. Every individual sample yielded 3 million or more paired-end reads (each containing CDR3). Each CDR3 protein is one row after TCRdb ran MiXCR on the 5' RACE reads. Of around 700,000 distinct CDR3 sequences detected, roughly 25% appear once; the ten largest clones hold under 9.5%. This clonotype has just a few counts. The antigen remains undetermined. This sample was also put to use in a study of T cells of mothers and their children. As reported in that work: Related mother-child pairs shared marginally more repertoire than unrelated pairs, though not significantly.

The source is a boy aged 10-17 years in good health. Sequencing input: blood. V is TRBV7-9 and J is TRBJ1-4, with 12 nucleotides matching TRBD1. Written as DNA, the CDR3 is TGTGCCAGCAGCCTGGGACAGGGGGCGTCCGAAAAACTGTTTTTT. Amino acids: CASSLGQGASEKLFF.